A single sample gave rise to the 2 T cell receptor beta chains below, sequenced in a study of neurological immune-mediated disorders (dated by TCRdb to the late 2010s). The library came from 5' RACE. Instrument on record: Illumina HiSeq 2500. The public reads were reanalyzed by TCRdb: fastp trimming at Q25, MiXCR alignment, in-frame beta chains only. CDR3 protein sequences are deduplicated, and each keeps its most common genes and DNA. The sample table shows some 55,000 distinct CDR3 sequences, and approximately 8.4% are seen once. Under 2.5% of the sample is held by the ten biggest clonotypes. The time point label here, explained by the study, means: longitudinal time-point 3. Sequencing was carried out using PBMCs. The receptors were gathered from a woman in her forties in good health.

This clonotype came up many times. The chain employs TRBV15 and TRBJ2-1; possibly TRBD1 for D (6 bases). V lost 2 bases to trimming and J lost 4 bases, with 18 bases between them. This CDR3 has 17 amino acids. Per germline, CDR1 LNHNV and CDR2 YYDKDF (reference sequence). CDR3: CATSRYARQVDYNEQFF. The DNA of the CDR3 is TGTGCCACCAGCAGATATGCAAGACAGGTCGATTACAATGAGCAGTTCTTC.

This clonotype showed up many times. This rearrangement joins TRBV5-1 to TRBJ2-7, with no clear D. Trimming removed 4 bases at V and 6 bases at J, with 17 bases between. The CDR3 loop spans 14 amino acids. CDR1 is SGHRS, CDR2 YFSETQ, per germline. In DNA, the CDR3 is TGCGCCAGCAGCCCCGAACTTAATAATCTCGAGCAGTACTTC. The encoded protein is CASSPELNNLEQYF.